This TCR beta chain derives from a study of blood T cell repertoires in COVID-19. Overall study: There were acute and convalescent COVID-19 samples, and they came from the United States, Italy and Spain.

Donors were grouped by their self-reported clinical history. This CDR3 comprises 15 residues. The V gene's germline CDR1 is SEHNR and CDR2 FQNEAQ (reference sequence). The method was immunoSEQ multiplex PCR; TCRdb's version includes in-frame clones alone and lacks a portion of them. The data show more than 150,000 clones, 80% to 90% seen once. Worth noting for this clone: The junction differs from germline at one of its ends, possibly a read error.

This sequence joins TRBV7-9 and TRBJ2-5; TRBD2 is a possible D gene (5 bases). Sequences were obtained from PBMCs or T cells enriched from blood (not recorded which). The sequence derives from a woman aged 45-60 years who had recovered from COVID-19. CDR3: CASSSTGKAPGSGHF. The CDR3, as DNA: TGTGCCAGCAGCTCAACCGGGAAGGCGCCTGGATCTGGACACTTC. Combining the CDR3 with reference TRBV7-9 and TRBJ2-5 gives the whole variable domain DTGVSQNPRHKITKRGQNVTFRCDPISEHNRLYWYRQTLGQGPEFLTYFQNEAQLEKSRLLSDRFSAERPKGSFSTLEIQRTEQGDSAMYLCASSSTGKAPGSGHFGPGTRLLVL.